This T cell receptor beta chain was observed in a study of cytomegalovirus exposure and HLA in healthy donors. Study-level information: About 80 million unique TCRs from HLA-typed donors made up an early data release.

V lost 4 bases and J lost 2, with 18 bases in between. The CDR3 extends over 17 amino acids. Germline CDR1 reads SGHVS; CDR2 reads FQNEAQ. This clone was seen a few times. The study ran its PCR with 60 Vbeta and 13 Jbeta primers. Some clones are missing from TCRdb's copy, which holds only in-frame ones; the method was immunoSEQ multiplex PCR. The repertoire holds around 50,000 clones, with about 70% as singletons. This rearrangement joins TRBV7-8 to TRBJ1-3, with TRBD1 as a possible D gene (5 bases). Source material: PBMCs. The TCR comes from a woman in her forties or fifties in good health and CMV-seropositive. The CDR3 DNA follows: TGTGCCAGCAGCTCGGGGGGGGGAAGGGAACCTGGAAACACCATATATTTT. This codes for CASSSGGGREPGNTIYF.